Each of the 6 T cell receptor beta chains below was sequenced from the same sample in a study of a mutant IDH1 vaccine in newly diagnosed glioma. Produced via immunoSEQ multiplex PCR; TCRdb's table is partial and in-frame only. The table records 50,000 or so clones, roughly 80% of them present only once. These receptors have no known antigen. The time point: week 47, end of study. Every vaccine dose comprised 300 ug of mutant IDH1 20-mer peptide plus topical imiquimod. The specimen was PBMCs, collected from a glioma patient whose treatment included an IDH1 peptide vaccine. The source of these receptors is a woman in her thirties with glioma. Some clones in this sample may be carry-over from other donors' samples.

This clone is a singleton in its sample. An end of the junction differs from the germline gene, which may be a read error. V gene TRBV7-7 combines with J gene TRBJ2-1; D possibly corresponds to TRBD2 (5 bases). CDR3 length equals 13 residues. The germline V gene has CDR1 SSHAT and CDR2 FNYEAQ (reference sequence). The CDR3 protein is CASSQSAGNEQFF. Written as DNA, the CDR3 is TGTGCTAGCAGCCAGAGTGCGGGTAATGAGCAGTTCTTC. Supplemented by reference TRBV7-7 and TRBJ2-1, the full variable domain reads GAGVSQSPRYKVTKRGQDVTLRCDPISSHATLYWYQQALGQGPEFLTYFNYEAQPDKSGLPSDRFSAERPEGSISTLTIQRTEQRDSAMYRCASSQSAGNEQFFGPGTRLTVL.

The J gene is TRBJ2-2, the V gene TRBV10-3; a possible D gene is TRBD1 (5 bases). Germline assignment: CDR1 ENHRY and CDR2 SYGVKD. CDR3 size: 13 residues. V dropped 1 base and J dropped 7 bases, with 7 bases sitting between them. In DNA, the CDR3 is TGTGCCATCAGTGAGTTGACAGACGGGGAGCTGTTTTTT. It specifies CAISELTDGELFF.

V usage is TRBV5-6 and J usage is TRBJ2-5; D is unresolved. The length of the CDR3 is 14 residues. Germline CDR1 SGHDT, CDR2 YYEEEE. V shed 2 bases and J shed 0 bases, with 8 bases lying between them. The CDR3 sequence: CASSLGRNQETQYF. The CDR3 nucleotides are TGTGCCAGCAGCTTAGGGCGGAACCAAGAGACCCAGTACTTC.

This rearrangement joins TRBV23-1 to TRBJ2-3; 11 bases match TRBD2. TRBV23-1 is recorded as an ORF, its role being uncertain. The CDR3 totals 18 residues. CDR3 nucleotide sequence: TGCGCTCCGCGTCGTCAACTAGCGGGAGAGGCGGGCACAGATACGCAGTATTTT. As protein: CAPRRQLAGEAGTDTQYF.

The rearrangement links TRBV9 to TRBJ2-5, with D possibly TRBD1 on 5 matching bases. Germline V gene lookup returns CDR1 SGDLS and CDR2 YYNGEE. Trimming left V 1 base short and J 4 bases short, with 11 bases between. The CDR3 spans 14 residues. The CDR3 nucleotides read TGTGCCAGCAGCGTAAGGGGAAAAGGAGAGACCCAGTACTTC. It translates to CASSVRGKGETQYF.

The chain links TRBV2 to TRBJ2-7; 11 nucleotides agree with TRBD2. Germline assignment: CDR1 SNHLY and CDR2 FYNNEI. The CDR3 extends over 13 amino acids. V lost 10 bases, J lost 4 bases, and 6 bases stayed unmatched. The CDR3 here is CATGLAGLYEQYF. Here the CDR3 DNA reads TGTGCCACCGGACTAGCGGGTCTTTACGAGCAGTACTTC.